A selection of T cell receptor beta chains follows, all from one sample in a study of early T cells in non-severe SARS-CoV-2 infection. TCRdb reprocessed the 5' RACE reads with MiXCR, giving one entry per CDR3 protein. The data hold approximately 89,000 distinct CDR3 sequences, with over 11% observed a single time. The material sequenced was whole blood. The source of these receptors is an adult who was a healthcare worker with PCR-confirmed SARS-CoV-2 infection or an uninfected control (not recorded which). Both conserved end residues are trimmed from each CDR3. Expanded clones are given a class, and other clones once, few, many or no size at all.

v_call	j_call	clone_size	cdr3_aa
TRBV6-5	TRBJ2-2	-	ASSYSEGIGELF
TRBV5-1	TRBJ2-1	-	ASSLGLGTHEQF
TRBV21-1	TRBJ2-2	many	ASSMLTSGGAGGELF
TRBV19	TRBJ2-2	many	ASRRQPSNTGELF
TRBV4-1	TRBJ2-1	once	ASSRGSSSYNEQF
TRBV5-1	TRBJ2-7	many	ASSLGTGAPWEQY
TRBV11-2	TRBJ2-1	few	ASSPTGGMDEQF
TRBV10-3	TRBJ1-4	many	AISPNLGGEELF
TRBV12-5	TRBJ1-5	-	ASGLAYSGTGPARNQPQH
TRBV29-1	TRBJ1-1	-	SVGRTGTQNTEAF
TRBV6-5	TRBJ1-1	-	ASSYLGHTTEAF
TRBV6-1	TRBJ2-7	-	ASTRGDSYTSYEQY
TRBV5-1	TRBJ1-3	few	ASSLASGPSAGNTIY
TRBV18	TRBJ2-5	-	ASSPKASQETQY
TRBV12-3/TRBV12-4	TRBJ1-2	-	ASRTGGNVGYT
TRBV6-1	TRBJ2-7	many	ASSEIGIEQY
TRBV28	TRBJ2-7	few	ASSLPGNSYEQY
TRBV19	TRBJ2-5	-	ASSIGGTGGKAGLRTQY
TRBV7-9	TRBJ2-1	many	ASSVGTGNPQF
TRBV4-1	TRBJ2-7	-	ASSQATSGSSYEQY
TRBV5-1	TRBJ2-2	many	ASSVYSSAGELF
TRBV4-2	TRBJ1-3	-	ASSQSTGTAGNTIY
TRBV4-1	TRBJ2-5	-	ASSQTGYSPQY
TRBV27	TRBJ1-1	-	ASSRGFEAF